These 30 T cell receptor beta chains were sequenced from one sample in a study of blood T cell repertoires in COVID-19 (dated by TCRdb to about 2020). Receptor amplification or capture employed the immunoSEQ multiplex PCR assay. The source is immuneACCESS, and TCRdb retained only in-frame sequences with V and J called. Part of the clones is not carried over; for the studies checked, unresolved V genes explain less than half of this, and the remainder is unexplained. Present in this sample are 170,000 or so clones, about 86% of which were seen just once. The ten most abundant clones make up around 9% of the sample. The source material was peripheral blood. All receptors come from a middle-aged man with active or convalescent COVID-19.

This sequence joins TRBV25-1 and TRBJ2-1, with D perhaps matching TRBD1 (6 bases). This CDR3 comprises 13 residues. V was clipped by 7 bases and J by 5 bases, with 12 bases between them. Germline lookup yields CDR1 MGHDK and CDR2 SYGVNS. DNA for the CDR3: TGTGCCAGCAAGAGGGACATCCACAATGAGCAGTTCTTC. Its protein product is CASKRDIHNEQFF.

The gene calls are TRBV29-1 and TRBJ2-7; D is uncertain. The CDR3 loop spans 12 amino acids. Germline lookup yields CDR1 SQVTM and CDR2 ANQGSEA. Trimming pared 8 bases from V and 0 bases from J, leaving 11 bases between. The CDR3 reads CSIREDSYEQYF. CDR3 nucleotides: TGCAGCATTAGAGAGGACTCCTACGAGCAGTACTTC.

The J gene is TRBJ2-1, the V gene TRBV6-2 or TRBV6-3; tentative D call: TRBD2 (5 bases). The germline V gene has CDR1 MNHEY and CDR2 SVGEGT. The ends were cut back, 6 bases at V and 8 bases at J, with 23 bases in the middle. CDR3 length equals 16 residues. The CDR3 sequence is CASSPYVRLGRDEQFF. CDR3 in DNA: TGTGCCAGCAGCCCATACGTTAGGCTAGGGAGAGATGAGCAGTTCTTC.

About this clone: Different DNA sequences within this sample yield the same CDR3. This chain joins TRBV28 and TRBJ1-6; 8 positions match TRBD1. The V gene's germline CDR1 is MDHEN and CDR2 SYDVKM. Trimming took 3 bases from V and 7 from J; bases not matched to a gene: 2. CDR3 size: 14 residues. As DNA, the CDR3 is TGTGCCAGCAGTTTTGGGACAGGAAATTCACCCCTCCACTTT. Protein sequence: CASSFGTGNSPLHF.

V and J are TRBV5-1 and TRBJ2-7; tentatively, D is TRBD2 (5 bases). V lost 1 base, J lost 3 bases, and 14 bases lay in between. The CDR3 is 15 residues long. Germline V gives CDR1 SGHRS, CDR2 YFSETQ. CDR3 region: CASSLIGEIGYEQYF. The CDR3 region has the DNA TGCGCCAGCAGCTTGATCGGGGAAATTGGCTACGAGCAGTACTTC.

This clone appeared a few times. This chain links TRBV25-1 with TRBJ1-1; possibly TRBD1 for D (6 bases). Germline V lookup: CDR1 MGHDK, CDR2 SYGVNS. CDR3 length equals 14 residues. The V gene lost 5 bases and the J gene lost 4 bases, with 14 bases spanning the gap. The CDR3 reads CASSLQGTGTEAFF. CDR3 in DNA: TGTGCCAGCAGTCTACAGGGTACGGGCACTGAAGCTTTCTTT.

This clone was seen more than once but under ten times. This chain connects TRBV3-1 (or the pseudogene TRBV3-2) to TRBJ1-1, with TRBD1 matching 8 bases. This CDR3 is built from 15 residues. The germline CDR1 and CDR2 sequences are LGHDT and YNNKEL (reference sequence). V lost 4 bases to trimming and J lost 4 bases; unmatched junction nucleotides: 8. In nucleotides, the CDR3 is TGTGCCAGCAGCCCCCCTAACGACAGGGGCACTGAAGCTTTCTTT. It encodes CASSPPNDRGTEAFF.

This clone came up a few times. This chain connects TRBV7-2 to TRBJ2-3, with 11 bases aligning to TRBD2. The germline V gene encodes CDR1 SGHTA and CDR2 FQGNSA. Unmatched junction bases numbered 9, after V lost 7 bases and J lost 9 bases. The CDR3 loop spans 14 amino acids. The CDR3 bases are TGTGCCAGCACCGAAGGGACTAGCGGAGCCACGCAGTATTTT. Encoded protein: CASTEGTSGATQYF.

The V call is TRBV19, the J call TRBJ1-6; 11 nucleotides agree with TRBD1. V lost 8 bases, J lost 7 bases, and 7 bases stayed unmatched. The CDR3 totals 15 residues. Germline loops: CDR1 LNHDA, CDR2 SQIVND (reference sequence). CDR3 region: CASGGQGAGNSPLHF. DNA for the CDR3: TGTGCCAGTGGCGGACAGGGGGCGGGAAATTCACCCCTCCACTTT.

This clone was recorded only once. The V gene is TRBV6-2 or TRBV6-3, the J gene TRBJ2-3, with TRBD2 matching over 9 bases. V dropped 6 bases and J dropped 2; count of bases not matched to a gene: 9. CDR3 length: 16 amino acids. CDR1 MNHEY and CDR2 SVGEGT come from the germline V gene. In DNA, the CDR3 is TGTGCCAGCAGCCCAGCGGGGGGTGGTCTCACAGATACGCAGTATTTT. This sequence encodes CASSPAGGGLTDTQYF.

The chain has TRBV24-1 and TRBJ2-1, with no clear D. V lost 0 bases, J lost 4 bases, and 6 bases lay in between. CDR1 and CDR2 (germline): KGHDR, SFDVKD. The CDR3 length is 14 residues. In DNA, the CDR3 is TGTGCCACCAGTGATTTGGGTCAGTACAATGAGCAGTTCTTC. This sequence encodes CATSDLGQYNEQFF.

The J gene is TRBJ1-2, the V gene TRBV9; possibly TRBD1 for D (5 bases). The CDR3 totals 16 residues. Germline CDR1 and CDR2: SGDLS and YYNGEE. The V end was cut by 2 bases, the J end by 6 bases, with 20 bases between. CDR3 sequence (DNA): TGTGCCAGCAGCGTTGAATTAAGAGGAGGGACGGATGGCTACACCTTC. It codes for CASSVELRGGTDGYTF.

This chain uses TRBV2 with TRBJ1-4; TRBD1 is a possible D gene (5 bases). Trimming cost V 6 bases and J 0 bases, with 23 bases left between them. This CDR3 is 19 amino acids long. CDR1 SNHLY and CDR2 FYNNEI come from the germline V gene. The CDR3 sequence: CASSGIREAALATNEKLFF. The DNA of the CDR3 is TGTGCCAGCAGCGGTATCAGGGAGGCGGCCCTTGCAACTAATGAAAAACTGTTTTTT. The complete variable domain, with remaining parts taken from reference TRBV2 and TRBJ1-4, reads EPEVTQTPSHQVTQMGQEVILRCVPISNHLYFYWYRQILGQKVEFLVSFYNNEISEKSEIFDDQFSVERPDGSNFTLKIRSTKLEDSAMYFCASSGIREAALATNEKLFFGSGTQLSVL.

The V call is TRBV6-5, the J call TRBJ2-7; 8 bases line up with TRBD1. The germline gives CDR1 MNHEY, CDR2 SVGAGI. The CDR3 consists of 14 residues. V was clipped by 6 bases and J by 8 bases; unmatched bases: 12. CDR3 in amino acids: CASRDPLDRAKQYF. CDR3 DNA: TGTGCCAGCAGGGACCCCCTGGACAGGGCCAAGCAGTACTTC.

V and J are TRBV11-3 and TRBJ1-6; D unclear. The CDR3 runs to 14 residues. Trimming stripped 3 bases from V and 9 bases from J, with 12 bases between. Germline V lookup: CDR1 SGHNT, CDR2 YENEEA. CDR3 amino acids: CASSFNNRGSPLHF. DNA of the CDR3: TGTGCCAGCAGCTTTAATAATCGCGGTTCACCCCTCCACTTT.

This clone has a single count. This sequence joins TRBV5-1 and TRBJ2-1; 9 bases are shared with TRBD1. V dropped 0 bases and J dropped 8; count of bases not matched to a gene: 12. CDR1 and CDR2 (germline): SGHRS, YFSETQ. The CDR3 is 17 amino acids. The CDR3 DNA sequence: TGCGCCAGCAGCTTGGCCGATTGGACAGGGGTTCAGGATGAGCAGTTCTTC. The encoded protein is CASSLADWTGVQDEQFF.

This clone was found once. The chain joins TRBV5-4 to TRBJ2-3, with D unclear. The CDR3 length is 15 residues. Germline values: CDR1 SGHNT, CDR2 YYREEE (reference sequence). Trimming removed 0 bases from V and 0 bases from J, with 8 bases in between. The CDR3 loop is CASSLELASTDTQYF. The CDR3 DNA is TGTGCCAGCAGCTTGGAGCTCGCTAGCACAGATACGCAGTATTTT.

The chain couples TRBV30 to TRBJ2-5; 7 positions agree with TRBD2. The V and J ends lost 5 bases and 2 bases, in that order; junction bases with no gene match: 5. Germline assignment: CDR1 GTSNPN and CDR2 SVGIG (reference sequence). This CDR3 is 13 amino acids long. CDR3 bases: TGTGCCTGGGGCCTCGGGGGGCAAGAGACCCAGTACTTC. This codes for CAWGLGGQETQYF.

This clone appeared once. The chain carries TRBV7-9 and TRBJ2-5, with 9 bases matching TRBD1. The V and J ends lost 5 bases and 5 bases, in that order; junction bases with no gene match: 9. Looked up from germline, CDR1 is SEHNR and CDR2 is FQNEAQ (reference sequence). The CDR3 covers 15 residues. CDR3: CASSLLGTGYETQYF. CDR3 sequence (DNA): TGTGCCAGCAGCCTCCTTGGGACAGGGTATGAGACCCAGTACTTC. Looking up the rest from reference TRBV7-9 and TRBJ2-5 gives the full variable domain: DTGVSQNPRHKITKRGQNVTFRCDPISEHNRLYWYRQTLGQGPEFLTYFQNEAQLEKSRLLSDRFSAERPKGSFSTLEIQRTEQGDSAMYLCASSLLGTGYETQYFGPGTRLLVL.

The chain links TRBV30 to TRBJ1-4; the D is unclear. Germline V gives CDR1 GTSNPN, CDR2 SVGIG (reference sequence). The CDR3 runs 13 residues. Between the trimmed V and J ends, which lost 0 bases and 5 bases, there was a span of 7 bases. The CDR3 here is CAWSVEQNEKLFF. The CDR3 DNA reads as TGTGCCTGGAGTGTAGAACAGAATGAAAAACTGTTTTTT.

V and J are TRBV25-1 and TRBJ1-4, with D possibly matching TRBD1 (6 bases). Germline V gene lookup returns CDR1 MGHDK and CDR2 SYGVNS. Trimming left V 6 bases short and J 8 bases short, with 10 bases between. The length of the CDR3 is 12 residues. DNA for the CDR3: TGTGCCAGCAGCAGGACAGACGAAAAACTGTTTTTT. Its protein product is CASSRTDEKLFF.

This rearrangement joins TRBV6-6 to TRBJ2-6; 7 bases fit TRBD1. This CDR3 region has 15 residues. Germline V lookup: CDR1 MNHNY, CDR2 SVGAGI (reference sequence). The V gene end was trimmed by 6 bases and the J gene end by 0 bases; junction bases not matched to a gene: 2. CDR3 residues: CASRQGSSGANVLTF. The CDR3 DNA reads TGTGCCAGCAGACAGGGGAGCTCTGGGGCCAACGTCCTGACTTTC.

The CDR3 spells CASSGGQGAGEQFF. CDR3 DNA sequence: TGTGCCAGCAGCGGTGGACAGGGGGCAGGTGAGCAGTTCTTC. The rearrangement uses TRBV6-6 and TRBJ2-1; TRBD1 aligns across 11 bases. The CDR3 sequence is 14 residues long. Germline trimming cut 6 bases from V and 9 bases from J; bases unmatched to any gene: 7. CDR1 and CDR2 from the germline V gene are MNHNY and SVGAGI (reference sequence).

The chain is built from TRBV20-1 and TRBJ2-3, with a tentative D call TRBD2 (5 bases). V was cut by 7 bases and J by 3 bases, with 8 bases left in between. Germline CDR1 DFQATT, CDR2 SNEGSKA (reference sequence). The CDR3 runs 11 residues. CDR3 amino acids: CSGRETDTQYF. As DNA, the CDR3 is TGCAGTGGTAGGGAGACAGATACGCAGTATTTT.

The rearrangement joins TRBV2 to TRBJ1-3; 8 bases map to TRBD1. CDR3 length equals 15 residues. V lost 1 base to trimming and J lost 4 bases; unmatched junction nucleotides: 3. Germline loops: CDR1 SNHLY, CDR2 FYNNEI. DNA of the CDR3: TGTGCCAGCAGTGAAGGGACAGGGTCGGGAAACACCATATATTTT. It translates to CASSEGTGSGNTIYF. Using reference TRBV2 and TRBJ1-3 for the parts outside the CDR3, the full variable domain is EPEVTQTPSHQVTQMGQEVILRCVPISNHLYFYWYRQILGQKVEFLVSFYNNEISEKSEIFDDQFSVERPDGSNFTLKIRSTKLEDSAMYFCASSEGTGSGNTIYFGEGSWLTVV.

This chain connects TRBV6-2 or TRBV6-3 to TRBJ1-5; D gene uncertain. V lost 6 bases, J lost 6 bases, and 21 bases lay in between. CDR1 and CDR2 from the germline V gene are MNHEY and SVGEGT. This CDR3 spans 16 amino acids. CDR3 region: CASSPMPRGRIQPQHF. In nucleotides, the CDR3 is TGTGCCAGCAGCCCAATGCCTAGAGGGAGGATTCAGCCCCAGCATTTT.

This clone was found once. The V and J genes are TRBV6-1 and TRBJ2-7; TRBD2 agrees at 9 bases. CDR1 and CDR2 (germline): MNHNS, SASEGT. V lost 2 bases to trimming and J lost 3 bases; unmatched junction nucleotides: 2. There are 14 residues in the CDR3. The CDR3 DNA sequence: TGTGCCAGCAGTGAAACTAGCGGGCACTACGAGCAGTACTTC. This sequence encodes CASSETSGHYEQYF.

The gene calls are TRBV7-2 and TRBJ1-5, with TRBD1 as a possible D gene (6 bases). Germline V gene lookup returns CDR1 SGHTA and CDR2 FQGNSA. The ends were cut back, 1 base at V and 0 bases at J, with 19 bases in the middle. The CDR3 runs to 19 residues. The CDR3 sequence: CASSLGRDKIGTSNQPQHF. In DNA form, the CDR3 reads TGTGCCAGCAGCTTAGGCCGGGACAAAATCGGGACTAGCAATCAGCCCCAGCATTTT.

V and J are TRBV6-6 and TRBJ1-2, with 7 bases lining up with TRBD1. The V gene's germline CDR1 is MNHNY and CDR2 SVGAGI (reference sequence). The CDR3 is 14 amino acids. Unmatched junction bases numbered 13, after V lost 7 bases and J lost 8 bases. CDR3 region: CASTDRAGNDGYTF. Here the CDR3 DNA reads TGTGCCAGCACCGACAGGGCCGGGAACGACGGCTACACCTTC.

This clone was counted between two and nine times. The CDR3 spells CASRPPVGQGAGNSPLHF. CDR3 coding DNA: TGTGCCAGCAGACCCCCTGTGGGGCAGGGGGCGGGAAATTCACCCCTCCACTTT. V is TRBV2 and J is TRBJ1-6; TRBD1 matches at 8 bases. The V segment lost 6 bases and the J segment 7 bases; nucleotides outside the gene matches: 17. There are 18 residues in the CDR3. Per the germline V gene, CDR1 is SNHLY and CDR2 is FYNNEI.